This T cell receptor (beta chain) was recovered during a study of T-cell reconstitution after alpha-beta-depleted transplantation in children. CDR3 size: 15 residues. The V gene end was trimmed by 5 bases and the J gene end by 2 bases; junction bases not matched to a gene: 9. Germline values: CDR1 SGHRS, CDR2 YFSETQ. Using unique molecular identifiers, the investigators prepared the TCRbeta library. A single record per CDR3 protein comes from TCRdb applying MiXCR to the PCR reads. In the table there are roughly 30,000 distinct CDR3 sequences, about 7% of which are singletons. The study, taken as a whole, reports: Fresh T-cell production supplied most of the T-cell counts and diversity seen one year after transplant. Surviving recipient T cells and thymic progenitors underlay high day-60 TCRbeta diversity in some patients. Alpha-beta T cells present about two months after transplant were reported to originate from several hundred expanded graft clones.

This clonotype was recorded many times. The target antigen is unknown. The TCR originated in a child less than two years old who had a stem cell transplant for acute myeloid leukemia, so the T cells may come from the graft donor. The input for sequencing was peripheral blood, taken 60 days after TCRalphabeta/CD19-depleted stem cell transplant. This chain uses TRBV5-1 with TRBJ1-1; TRBD1 agrees at 7 bases. The CDR3 sequence is CASRAGQRVNTEAFF. The CDR3 nucleotides read TGCGCCAGCAGGGCGGGACAGCGTGTAAACACTGAAGCTTTCTTT.